This T cell receptor (beta chain) was retrieved from a study of CD8+ T cells in alopecia areata. At the level of the study: A 6-month period off drug followed tofacitinib, which lasted 6 to 18 months.

Germline CDR1 is SGHTA and CDR2 is FQGNSA. There are 15 residues in the CDR3. Trimming pared 4 bases from V and 0 bases from J, leaving 10 bases between. Sequencing templates came from extracted RNA that was reverse transcribed into cDNA. Profiling relied on immunoSEQ multiplex PCR, and the TCRdb table lists in-frame clones only, not all of them. Of about 100,000 clones detected, 84% appear once; the ten largest clones hold roughly 25%. Treatment defined: oral pan-JAK inhibitor, 5-10 mg twice daily. Samples from alopecia areata patients were lesional scalp punch biopsies and peripheral blood. As concerns this clone: What it recognizes is unknown.

Notes on the study in general: Scalp clonality dropped significantly under tofacitinib, as did expanded CD8+ top-100 clones.

This sequence originates from a human donor with alopecia areata. Source: CD8+ T cells sorted from blood, taken at week 24, from a patient treated with tofacitinib. The chain has TRBV7-2 and TRBJ1-5; D gene ambiguous. CDR3 in amino acids: CASSSGGDSNQPQHF. In nucleotides, the CDR3 is TGTGCCAGCAGCTCCGGTGGAGATAGCAATCAGCCCCAGCATTTT.